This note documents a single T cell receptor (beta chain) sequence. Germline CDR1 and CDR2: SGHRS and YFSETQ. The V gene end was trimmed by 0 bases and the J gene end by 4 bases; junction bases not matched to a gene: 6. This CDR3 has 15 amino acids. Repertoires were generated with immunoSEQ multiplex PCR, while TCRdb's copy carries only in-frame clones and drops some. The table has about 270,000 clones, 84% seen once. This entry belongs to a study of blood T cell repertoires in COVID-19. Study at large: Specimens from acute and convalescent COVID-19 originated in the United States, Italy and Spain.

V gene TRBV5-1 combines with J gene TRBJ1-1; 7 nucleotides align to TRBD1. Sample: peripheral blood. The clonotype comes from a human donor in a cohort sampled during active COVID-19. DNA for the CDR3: TGCGCCAGCAGCTTGGACCAAGGGGGCGTCACTGAAGCTTTCTTT. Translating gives CASSLDQGGVTEAFF. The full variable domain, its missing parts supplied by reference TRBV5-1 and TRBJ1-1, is KAGVTQTPRYLIKTRGQQVTLSCSPISGHRSVSWYQQTPGQGLQFLFEYFSETQRNKGNFPGRFSGRQFSNSRSEMNVSTLELGDSALYLCASSLDQGGVTEAFFGQGTRLTVV.